The rows below give T cell receptor beta chains drawn from one sample of a study of blood T cell repertoires in COVID-19. Method: immunoSEQ multiplex PCR; TCRdb's copy keeps in-frame clones and lacks some. This sample has 450,000 to 500,000 clones, with roughly 85% found just once. Source material: peripheral blood. The origin of the receptors is a human donor in a cohort sampled during active COVID-19. The CDR3 runs from the conserved cysteine through the conserved F or W. The D gene is left open where the match is weak. The size of a clone is reported for some rows only, either as once, few or many, or as a class for expanded clones.

length	size	J	D	V	DNA	CDR3
20	NA	TRBJ1-2	TRBD1	TRBV27	TGTGCCAGCAGTTTATCTCCCCGCTGGGACAGGGCTCCTACTAACTATGGCTACACCTTC	CASSLSPRWDRAPTNYGYTF
14	NA	TRBJ2-5	NA	TRBV6-5	TGTGCCAGCAGTTTGTCCGGGACTCAGGGGACCCAGTACTTC	CASSLSGTQGTQYF
15	NA	TRBJ1-1	NA	TRBV4-2	TGTGCCAGCAGCCAGGGGGGTTGGCAGAACACTGAAGCTTTCTTT	CASSQGGWQNTEAFF
14	NA	TRBJ2-3	TRBD2	TRBV30	TGTGCCTGGAAAGGACTAGCGGGATCAGATACGCAGTATTTT	CAWKGLAGSDTQYF
14	NA	TRBJ2-7	TRBD2	TRBV18	TGTGCCAGCTCCGGGACTAGCGGCCCCTACGAGCAGTACTTC	CASSGTSGPYEQYF
17	NA	TRBJ1-6	TRBD1	TRBV7-6	TGTGCCAGCAGCTTATGGGACGGGACAGATGGTAATTCACCCCTCCACTTT	CASSLWDGTDGNSPLHF
15	NA	TRBJ2-5	TRBD2	TRBV5-1	TGCGCCAGCAGCTATACTAGCGGGAGAGGGGAGACCCAGTACTTC	CASSYTSGRGETQYF
15	NA	TRBJ1-2	TRBD1	TRBV30	TGTGCCTGGAAACCGGCAGGGGGGTGGAACTATGGCTACACCTTC	CAWKPAGGWNYGYTF
15	NA	TRBJ2-1	TRBD1	TRBV6-5	TGTGCCAGCAGTTCCCCAAAGGGGGCAGGAAATGAGCAGTTCTTC	CASSSPKGAGNEQFF
15	NA	TRBJ1-1	TRBD1	TRBV28	TGTGCCAGCAGTTCGGGACAGATAATGAACACTGAAGCTTTCTTT	CASSSGQIMNTEAFF
15	NA	TRBJ2-5	TRBD2	TRBV5-4	TGTGCCAGCAGCTTGAGCGGGAACTACCAAGAGACCCAGTACTTC	CASSLSGNYQETQYF
15	many	TRBJ2-5	TRBD2	TRBV11-1	TGTGCCAGCACCTCGGGACTAGCGGGAGAAGAGACCCAGTACTTC	CASTSGLAGEETQYF
13	once	TRBJ1-1	NA	TRBV9	TGTGCCAGCAGCGTAGCTACTAACACTGAAGCTTTCTTT	CASSVATNTEAFF
13	NA	TRBJ2-1	NA	TRBV7-3	TGTGCCAGCAGCTTCAACTCCTACAATGAGCAGTTCTTC	CASSFNSYNEQFF
18	NA	TRBJ2-3	TRBD2	TRBV6-2/TRBV6-3	TGTGCCAGCAGTTACTCGATACTAGCGGGAGGCCACACAGATACGCAGTATTTT	CASSYSILAGGHTDTQYF
12	NA	TRBJ1-1	NA	TRBV30	TGTGCCTGGAGTGGGGGAGGAGGCGAAGCTTTCTTT	CAWSGGGGEAFF
13	NA	TRBJ2-2	NA	TRBV9	TGTGCCAGCAGCGTAGGGGTAGCGGGGGAGCTGTTTTTT	CASSVGVAGELFF
15	NA	TRBJ2-6	NA	TRBV6-5	TGTGCCAGCAGTTACTCGGCTTTCGAGGCCAACGTCCTGACTTTC	CASSYSAFEANVLTF
14	NA	TRBJ1-2	NA	TRBV9	TGTGCCAGCAGCGTAGGTTCAGGGAACTATGGCTACACCTTC	CASSVGSGNYGYTF
17	few	TRBJ2-2	TRBD2	TRBV4-3	TGCGCCAGCAGCCGCCCTTTATTAGCGGGAGGGGCCGGGGAGCTGTTTTTT	CASSRPLLAGGAGELFF
15	few	TRBJ2-3	TRBD1	TRBV11-3	TGTGCCAGCAGCTTGGGAGGACAGGGTACAGATACGCAGTATTTT	CASSLGGQGTDTQYF
14	NA	TRBJ1-2	NA	TRBV7-2	TGTGCCAGCAGCACGGAGGCGGGTGACTATGGCTACACCTTC	CASSTEAGDYGYTF
13	few	TRBJ1-1	NA	TRBV3-1/TRBV3-2	TGTGCCAGCAGCCAAGATCCTCGTCCTGAAGCTTTCTTT	CASSQDPRPEAFF
19	NA	TRBJ1-2	NA	TRBV19	TGTGCCAGTAGTCCCGGGGGGGGAAACCGGGACACACTTAACTATGGCTACACCTTC	CASSPGGGNRDTLNYGYTF
12	NA	TRBJ1-1	NA	TRBV30	TGTGCCTGGAATGCAGGTCGGACTGAAGCTTTCTTT	CAWNAGRTEAFF
18	NA	TRBJ2-3	TRBD2	TRBV13	TGTGCCAGCAGCTTAGAATTTGCAGGACTAGAGGGGACAGATACGCAGTATTTT	CASSLEFAGLEGTDTQYF
15	once	TRBJ2-3	NA	TRBV5-1	TGCGCCAGCAGCTTAGTACAGGGTGGCACAGATACGCAGTATTTT	CASSLVQGGTDTQYF
17	NA	TRBJ2-1	NA	TRBV29-1	TGCAGCGTTGAAGGGGAGTCAGGGCCTCTAGCGCCCAATGAGCAGTTCTTC	CSVEGESGPLAPNEQFF